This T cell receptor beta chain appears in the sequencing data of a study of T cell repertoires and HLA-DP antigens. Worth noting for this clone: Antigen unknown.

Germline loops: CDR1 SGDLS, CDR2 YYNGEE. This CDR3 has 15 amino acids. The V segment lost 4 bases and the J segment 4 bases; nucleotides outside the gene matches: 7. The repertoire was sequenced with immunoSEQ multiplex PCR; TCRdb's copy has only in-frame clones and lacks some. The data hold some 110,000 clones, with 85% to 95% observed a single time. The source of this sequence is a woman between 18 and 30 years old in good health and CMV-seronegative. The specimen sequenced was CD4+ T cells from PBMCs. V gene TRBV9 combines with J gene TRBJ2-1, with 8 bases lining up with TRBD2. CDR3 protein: CASSPGVAGYNEQFF. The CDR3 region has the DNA TGTGCCAGCAGCCCGGGGGTAGCGGGGTACAATGAGCAGTTCTTC. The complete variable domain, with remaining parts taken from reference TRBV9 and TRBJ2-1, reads DSGVTQTPKHLITATGQRVTLRCSPRSGDLSVYWYQQSLDQGLQFLIQYYNGEERAKGNILERFSAQQFPDLHSELNLSSLELGDSALYFCASSPGVAGYNEQFFGPGTRLTVL.